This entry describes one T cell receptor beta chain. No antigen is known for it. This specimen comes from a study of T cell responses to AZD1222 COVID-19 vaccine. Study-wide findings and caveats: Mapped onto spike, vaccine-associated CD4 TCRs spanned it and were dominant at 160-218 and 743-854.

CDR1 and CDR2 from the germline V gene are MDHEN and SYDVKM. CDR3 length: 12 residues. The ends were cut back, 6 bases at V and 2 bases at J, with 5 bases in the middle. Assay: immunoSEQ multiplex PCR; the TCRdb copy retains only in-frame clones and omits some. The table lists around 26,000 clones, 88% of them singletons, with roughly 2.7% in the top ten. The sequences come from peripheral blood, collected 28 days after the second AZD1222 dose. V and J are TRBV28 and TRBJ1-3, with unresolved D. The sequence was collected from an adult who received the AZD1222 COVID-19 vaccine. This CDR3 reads CASSLAGNTIYF. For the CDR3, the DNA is TGTGCCAGCAGCCTCGCTGGAAACACCATATATTTT.